This TCR beta chain was obtained from a study of shared clonotypes between healthy human individuals. Study results and caveats: Generation probabilities were higher for clonotypes shared across all four sorted-subset donors than for unshared ones. With a handful of donors compared, around 5.4% of naive CD4 clonotypes were shared.

The assay was immunoSEQ multiplex PCR, and TCRdb's table has in-frame clones only and misses some. The sample lists about 1.5 million clones, 98% occurring once. There are 14 residues in the CDR3. Trimming stripped 5 bases from V and 1 base from J, with 13 bases between. Germline CDR1 and CDR2: SGHRS and YFSETQ. A note on this clone: Its antigen is unidentified.

This chain connects TRBV5-1 to TRBJ2-7; possible D gene TRBD2, 6 bases. The clonotype was recovered from a man in his thirties or forties in good health. Material for sequencing was naive CD4+ T cells sorted from blood. Described subset: CD45RA+ positively selected. The CDR3 loop reads CASRGTELSYEQYF. DNA for the CDR3: TGCGCCAGCAGGGGGACTGAGCTTTCCTACGAGCAGTACTTC.